The rows below give T cell receptor beta chains drawn from one sample of a study of CD4+ T cells in melanoma. The table came from immunoSEQ multiplex PCR; TCRdb's copy has only in-frame clones and leaves some out. This sample carries some 3,600 clones, more than 50% of them seen once, and the ten largest clones take 20% to 25%. Sequenced material: cells from a culture (not recorded whether cultured in vitro). These receptors originate from a human donor with melanoma. Each CDR3 is given with its conserved first and last residue. Fields, in order: V gene, D gene, J gene, CDR3 protein. A D gene is named only where the DNA matches it firmly.

TRBV7-2	.	TRBJ1-4	CASSLKSAEKLFF
TRBV19	.	TRBJ1-2	CASTWGTPNYGYTF
TRBV7-3	.	TRBJ1-2	CASSLGGDYGYTF
TRBV6-1	TRBD1	TRBJ2-7	CASSQGGQGWYEQYF
TRBV7-2	.	TRBJ2-2	CASSLAGSGELFF
TRBV7-9	TRBD2	TRBJ2-3	CASSSGTSGGFGTDTQYF
TRBV27	.	TRBJ2-7	CASSLGQSYAYEQYF
TRBV27	TRBD1	TRBJ2-7	CASSTGTGVEQYF
TRBV6-5	TRBD1	TRBJ2-7	CASSYPRQGRYEQYF
TRBV6-1	.	TRBJ1-5	CASSSPGRNQPQHF
TRBV7-9	.	TRBJ2-2	CASSSQRGERNTGELFF
TRBV16	.	TRBJ1-2	CVSSQPGTQHYGYTF
TRBV4-3	TRBD2	TRBJ2-6	CASSEGRGAGANVLTF
TRBV4-2	TRBD2	TRBJ2-1	CASSTPTSVSYNEQFF
TRBV28	.	TRBJ2-7	CASSAAYEQYF
TRBV7-8	.	TRBJ1-5	CASSLGGQYSNQPQHF
TRBV9	.	TRBJ1-2	CASSPQVGGCTF
TRBV5-6	TRBD1	TRBJ1-5	CASSPTGVVNQPQHF
TRBV27	TRBD1	TRBJ2-7	CASSTDRGAYEQYF
TRBV6-5	.	TRBJ2-7	CASSYQLGAYEQYF